The sequence of this T cell receptor beta chain was determined in a study of blood T cell repertoires in COVID-19. The table came from immunoSEQ multiplex PCR; TCRdb's copy has only in-frame clones and leaves some out. Of around 200,000 clones in the sample, about 86% were seen once. This CDR3 is 19 amino acids long. J lost 0 bases, V lost 0 bases, and 14 bases had no gene match. This clone was picked up one time. This chain uses TRBV23-1 with TRBJ2-7; 7 bases are shared with TRBD1. TRBV23-1 is classed as an ORF, of uncertain function. The sequence was obtained from a man in his thirties or forties with active or convalescent COVID-19. Sequences were obtained from peripheral blood. The DNA for the CDR3 is TGCGCCAGCAGTCAATCCCCCGTAGAGGGGGCACCGGACTCCTACGAGCAGTACTTC. This gives the protein CASSQSPVEGAPDSYEQYF.